The rows below give T cell receptor beta chains drawn from one sample of a study of radiation and T cells in renal cell carcinoma. This table comes from immunoSEQ multiplex PCR, and its TCRdb copy is limited to in-frame clones, with some not included. The table includes roughly 130,000 clones, 85% to 90% detected once. The sample here was blood, taken from a patient whose treatment included radiotherapy and nephrectomy. These receptors came from a woman in her 70s with renal cell carcinoma. CDR3s include the opening cysteine and the closing phenylalanine or tryptophan. The order of the fields is clone size, D gene, J gene, V gene, CDR3 DNA, CDR3 protein. The D gene is left open where the match is weak. The listing skips clone size in some rows; elsewhere it reads once, few, many or a size class.

NA | NA | TRBJ2-4 | TRBV28 | TGTGCCAGCAGTTCTGAGTGGAACATTCAGTACTTC | CASSSEWNIQYF
few | TRBD1 | TRBJ1-1 | TRBV10-1 | TGCGCCAGCAGTAACAGGGGGGGAGCTTTCTTT | CASSNRGGAFF
NA | NA | TRBJ2-6 | TRBV5-1 | TGCGCCAGCGGGGACATTTCTGGGGCCAACGTCCTGACTTTC | CASGDISGANVLTF
NA | TRBD2 | TRBJ2-3 | TRBV30 | TGTAGCGGGGGGGCCGGAGATACGCAGTATTTT | CSGGAGDTQYF
NA | TRBD1 | TRBJ1-5 | TRBV2 | TGTGCCAGCAGCGGGACAGGTTTTGGTCAGCCCCAGCATTTT | CASSGTGFGQPQHF
NA | NA | TRBJ1-5 | TRBV27 | TGTGCCAGCACCCCTTCAGGGTACGGCAATCAGCCCCAGCATTTT | CASTPSGYGNQPQHF
NA | NA | TRBJ2-3 | TRBV7-6 | TGTGCCAGCAGCCCCTCCGCAGGAGATACGCAGTATTTT | CASSPSAGDTQYF
few | TRBD2 | TRBJ2-3 | TRBV13 | TGTGCCAGCAGCTTAGCACTAGCGGGGGGGCCGGACACAGATACGCAGTATTTT | CASSLALAGGPDTDTQYF
NA | TRBD2 | TRBJ2-3 | TRBV6-5 | TGTGCCAGCAGTTACGAAGGACTAGCGGGGGATACGCAGTATTTT | CASSYEGLAGDTQYF
once | NA | TRBJ1-1 | TRBV28 | TGTGCCAGCAGAAAACGGGGAGGACAGAACACTGAAGCTTTCTTT | CASRKRGGQNTEAFF
NA | NA | TRBJ2-7 | TRBV6-1 | TGTGCCAGCAGTGAACCCGGGGAAGTGGAATACGAGCAGTACTTC | CASSEPGEVEYEQYF
NA | NA | TRBJ1-5 | TRBV6-5 | TGTGCCAGCAGTGAAACAGCACAGCAGCCCCAGCATTTT | CASSETAQQPQHF
once | NA | TRBJ2-7 | TRBV7-9 | TGTGCCAGCAGCTTGTCCCCCGCGAGAGCCGCAAAGGGCTACGAGCAGTACTTC | CASSLSPARAAKGYEQYF
NA | TRBD1 | TRBJ1-1 | TRBV9 | TGTGCCAGCAGCAAACGGGACAGGGGGTCTGAAGCTTTCTTT | CASSKRDRGSEAFF
NA | NA | TRBJ2-7 | TRBV7-9 | TGTGCCAGCAGCTCCCCCACAGGACCCTACGAGCAGTACTTC | CASSSPTGPYEQYF
NA | TRBD1 | TRBJ1-4 | TRBV7-9 | TGTGCCAGCAGCTCCAGGGGGCCGGGGGAAAAACTGTTTTTT | CASSSRGPGEKLFF
NA | NA | TRBJ2-5 | TRBV28 | TGTGCCAGCAGTTTATCCCAGATCGGAAGGGAGACCCAGTACTTC | CASSLSQIGRETQYF
NA | NA | TRBJ2-3 | TRBV30 | TGTGCCGCCCGAAGGGGGGGGAGATACACAGATACGCAGTATTTT | CAARRGGRYTDTQYF
NA | NA | TRBJ1-3 | TRBV6-5 | TGTGCCAGCAGCCGGGGGGGAAACACCATATATTTT | CASSRGGNTIYF
NA | NA | TRBJ1-5 | TRBV19 | TGTGCCAGTAGATCTGGACAGCAGCCCCAGCATTTT | CASRSGQQPQHF
NA | NA | TRBJ2-3 | TRBV27 | TGTGCCAGCAGTTTATCGAGAACAGGCCCACGCACAGATACGCAGTATTTT | CASSLSRTGPRTDTQYF
NA | TRBD1 | TRBJ1-1 | TRBV7-9 | TGTGCCAGCAGCTTTGCAGGGGGCAGGACTGAAGCTTTCTTT | CASSFAGGRTEAFF
few | NA | TRBJ2-3 | TRBV7-3 | TGTGCCAGCAGCTTGACCGGCACAGATACGCAGTATTTT | CASSLTGTDTQYF
NA | TRBD1 | TRBJ1-1 | TRBV7-9 | TGTGCCAGCAGCTCGAACAGGGGGCAGGGTGAAGCTTTCTTT | CASSSNRGQGEAFF
NA | NA | TRBJ1-1 | TRBV5-4 | TGTGCCAGCAGCGCGACGGGGGGGAACACTGAAGCTTTCTTT | CASSATGGNTEAFF
NA | NA | TRBJ2-1 | TRBV6-6 | TGTGCCAGCAGCCCTCGAGCGGGCTCTGAGCAGTTCTTC | CASSPRAGSEQFF